These 20 T cell receptor beta chains came from one sample sequenced in a study of CD8 T cells in ankylosing spondylitis. TCRdb re-analysed the 5' RACE reads in MiXCR, keeping a single row per CDR3 protein. The sample has about 540,000 distinct CDR3 sequences, about an eighth seen once; the top ten hold approximately 6.3%. For these receptors, no antigen is known. Study outcomes and limitations: Seemingly distinctive of ankylosing spondylitis blood was a TCR beta motif formed by eight highly homologous variants.

The sequenced sample was blood, either unsorted or a sorted T cell fraction (not recorded which). Every receptor here comes from a male donor with ankylosing spondylitis.

At least ten counts were recorded for this clonotype. The rearrangement links TRBV20-1 to TRBJ1-4; a possible D gene is TRBD1 (6 bases). This CDR3 is built from 14 residues. Germline V lookup: CDR1 DFQATT, CDR2 SNEGSKA (reference sequence). Trimming took off 0 bases at V and 10 bases at J, with 15 bases between the two ends. DNA of the CDR3: TGCAGTGCTAGAGACCGACAGGTGATAGGAAAACTGTTTTTT. Translating it yields CSARDRQVIGKLFF.

The CDR3 reads CASSWTADSQQYV. In DNA, the CDR3 is TGTGCCAGCAGCTGGACCGCGGACAGTCAGCAGTACGTC. The chain joins TRBV27 to TRBJ2-7; a possible D gene is TRBD1 (6 bases). V lost 6 bases, J lost 8 bases, and 17 bases lay in between. The CDR3 sequence is 13 residues long. CDR1 is MNHEY, CDR2 SMNVEV, per germline (reference sequence).

V is TRBV6-1 and J is TRBJ2-3, with a possible D match to TRBD1 (5 bases). Between the trimmed V and J ends, which lost 5 bases and 2 bases, there was a span of 11 bases. Germline CDR1 and CDR2: MNHNS and SASEGT. The CDR3 loop spans 14 amino acids. Here the CDR3 DNA reads TGTGCCAGCAGTCAGCAGGGAAACACAGATACGCAGTATTTT. Translation: CASSQQGNTDTQYF.

V usage is TRBV15 and J usage is TRBJ1-1; TRBD1 matches 8 bases. The CDR3 runs to 15 residues. V was clipped by 2 bases and J by 6 bases; unmatched bases: 8. The germline V gene encodes CDR1 LNHNV and CDR2 YYDKDF (reference sequence). The DNA for the CDR3 is TGTGCCACCAGCAGACCGACAGGGGTTTCCCCTGAAGCTTTCTTT. Amino acid sequence: CATSRPTGVSPEAFF.

This chain joins TRBV27 and TRBJ2-1; 7 nucleotides agree with TRBD2. CDR1 is MNHEY and CDR2 is SMNVEV in the germline V gene (reference sequence). The CDR3 spans 14 residues. The junction had 3 bases not matched to a gene; V was cut back by 7 bases and J by 0 bases. CDR3 residues: CASIRTSSYNEQFF. Written as DNA, the CDR3 is TGTGCCAGCATCCGGACTAGCTCCTACAATGAGCAGTTCTTC.

There are a few counts of this clonotype. The chain joins TRBV5-1 to TRBJ2-1; TRBD2 matches 9 bases. The CDR3 is 15 amino acids. Germline CDR1 is SGHRS and CDR2 is YFSETQ. The V and J ends lost 3 bases and 9 bases, in that order; junction bases with no gene match: 10. CDR3: CASSSTSGSSVEQFF. The CDR3 DNA follows: TGCGCCAGCAGCTCGACTAGCGGAAGTTCGGTTGAGCAGTTCTTC.

There are a few counts of this clonotype. V gene TRBV5-1 combines with J gene TRBJ1-2; D uncertain. The V and J ends lost 0 bases and 7 bases respectively, with 13 bases between them. The CDR3 runs to 14 residues. The germline V gene encodes CDR1 SGHRS and CDR2 YFSETQ. DNA for the CDR3: TGCGCCAGCAGCTTGGAACCTGGACCCGTTGGCTACACCTTC. Its protein product is CASSLEPGPVGYTF.

This chain uses TRBV29-1 with TRBJ2-1; D remains unclear. This CDR3 has 12 amino acids. V lost 3 bases and J lost 8, with 11 bases in between. Germline V CDR1 and CDR2: SQVTM, ANQGSEA. The CDR3 DNA reads as TGCAGCGTTGATGGTACCTCGGATGAGCAGTTCTTC. Translating it yields CSVDGTSDEQFF.

The rearrangement uses TRBV12-3 or TRBV12-4 and TRBJ2-7; 8 bases are shared with TRBD2. The J segment lost 5 bases and the V segment lost 6 bases, leaving 18 bases of the junction unmatched. This CDR3 has 17 amino acids. The CDR3 is CASSRRGVAGRGNEQYF. The CDR3 DNA follows: TGTGCCAGCAGCCGCCGAGGGGTAGCGGGAAGGGGGAACGAGCAGTACTTC.

This clonotype was seen repeatedly, ten times or more. This chain joins TRBV7-2 and TRBJ1-1; D is undetermined. V shed 5 bases and J shed 4 bases, with 11 bases lying between them. Germline V gene lookup returns CDR1 SGHTA and CDR2 FQGNSA. This CDR3 has 13 amino acids. The CDR3 here is CASSLRVGTEAFF. DNA for the CDR3: TGTGCCAGCAGCCTGAGGGTTGGCACTGAAGCTTTCTTT.

Ten or more counts support this clonotype. V usage is TRBV29-1 and J usage is TRBJ1-4; a weak D match, TRBD1 (5 bases). The CDR3 totals 14 residues. V lost 0 bases and J 6 bases, leaving 11 bases between the germline ends. In germline, CDR1 is SQVTM, CDR2 ANQGSEA. This CDR3 is CSVEEGGGDEKLFF. The CDR3 nucleotides read TGCAGCGTTGAAGAAGGCGGGGGAGATGAAAAACTGTTTTTT. The full variable domain, with the rest looked up from reference TRBV29-1 and TRBJ1-4, is SAVISQKPSRDICQRGTSLTIQCQVDSQVTMMFWYRQQPGQSLTLIATANQGSEATYESGFVIDKFPISRPNLTFSTLTVSNMSPEDSSIYLCSVEEGGGDEKLFFGSGTQLSVL.

The chain couples TRBV25-1 to TRBJ2-2; TRBD2 matches 7 bases. With 6 bases clipped from V and 3 bases from J, the junction kept 7 bases outside the gene matches. Germline CDR1 reads MGHDK; CDR2 reads SYGVNS. The CDR3 has 15 residues. CDR3 amino acids: CASRPRAGDTGELFF. In DNA, the CDR3 is TGTGCCAGCAGGCCCAGGGCGGGAGACACCGGGGAGCTGTTTTTT.

This clonotype was counted a few times. The V and J genes are TRBV6-1 and TRBJ1-4, with D maybe TRBD1 (5 bases). CDR1 and CDR2 from the germline V gene are MNHNS and SASEGT. The CDR3 runs 13 residues. The germline V and J ends were trimmed by 3 bases and 16 bases, with 18 bases remaining between them. The DNA for the CDR3 is TGTGCCAGCAGTGAGGTGGGATGGGGCGAGGCGTTTTTT. Its protein product is CASSEVGWGEAFF.

The sample holds a few counts of this clonotype. The rearrangement uses TRBV20-1 and TRBJ2-3; 8 bases align to TRBD2. The CDR3 covers 14 residues. The V gene's germline CDR1 is DFQATT and CDR2 SNEGSKA (reference sequence). The V segment lost 6 bases and the J segment 5 bases; nucleotides outside the gene matches: 10. The CDR3 sequence is CSAPRSGSEDTQYF. The CDR3 bases are TGCAGTGCCCCCAGGAGCGGGAGTGAAGATACGCAGTATTTT.

This chain joins TRBV10-2 and TRBJ2-1, with D unresolved. The CDR3 runs to 12 residues. Germline V CDR1 and CDR2: WSHSY, SAAADI. Trimming cost V 5 bases and J 4 bases, with 6 bases left between them. CDR3 bases: TGCGCCAGCAGTATCCTTTACAATGAGCAGTTCTTC. This codes for CASSILYNEQFF.

This clonotype was picked up a small number of times. The V gene is TRBV11-1, the J gene TRBJ2-1; TRBD2 aligns across 9 bases. The length of the CDR3 is 16 residues. J gave up 6 bases and V 5 bases, and 11 bases lay outside the gene matches. CDR1 is SGHAT and CDR2 is FQDESV in the germline V gene (reference sequence). CDR3: CASSTSGTSRGNEQFF. The CDR3 region has the DNA TGTGCCAGCAGCACTTCAGGGACTAGCAGGGGCAATGAGCAGTTCTTC.

This clonotype was counted a few times. The chain joins TRBV20-1 to TRBJ2-7; 11 nucleotides agree with TRBD2. V lost 5 bases, J lost 2 bases, and 5 bases stayed unmatched. Looked up from germline, CDR1 is DFQATT and CDR2 is SNEGSKA (reference sequence). There are 14 residues in the CDR3. The CDR3 sequence: CSAPLAGATYEQYV. CDR3 sequence (DNA): TGCAGTGCTCCACTAGCGGGAGCTACCTACGAGCAGTACGTC.

This clonotype showed up many times. V and J are TRBV11-2 and TRBJ2-1; D is unresolved. With 1 base removed from V and 5 bases from J, the gap between germline ends came to 9 bases. This CDR3 has 14 residues. The germline CDR1 and CDR2 sequences are SGHAT and FQNNGV. CDR3 region: CASSLASQNNEQFF. In DNA form, the CDR3 reads TGTGCCAGCAGCTTAGCTAGTCAAAACAATGAGCAGTTCTTC.

Only a few counts were recorded for this clonotype. The chain couples TRBV2 to TRBJ2-5; 7 bases are a match to TRBD1. The CDR3 totals 11 residues. With V trimmed by 11 bases and J by 2 bases, 2 bases remained unmatched. CDR1 is SNHLY, CDR2 FYNNEI, per germline. CDR3 coding DNA: TGTGCCTGGGGACAGCAAGAGACCCAGTACTTC. Its translation is CAWGQQETQYF. The full variable domain, rest sourced from reference TRBV2 and TRBJ2-5, is EPEVTQTPSHQVTQMGQEVILRCVPISNHLYFYWYRQILGQKVEFLVSFYNNEISEKSEIFDDQFSVERPDGSNFTLKIRSTKLEDSAMYFCAWGQQETQYFGPGTRLLVL.

V usage is TRBV21-1 and J usage is TRBJ2-7; TRBD1 is taken as the D call from the table, unchecked against the DNA. TRBV21-1 is listed as a pseudogene. The CDR3 totals 14 residues. CDR3 residues: CASRVDGTYYEQYV. CDR3 nucleotides: TGTGCCAGCAGAGTAGACGGGACCTATTACGAGCAGTACGTC.